Below, 26 T cell receptor beta chains from the same sample are listed, as sequenced in a study of T cells after yellow fever vaccination. TCRdb reanalysed the 5' RACE reads using MiXCR and keeps one entry per CDR3 protein. The table includes about 260,000 distinct CDR3 sequences, 10% to 15% detected once. The source was CD4+ T cells sorted from PBMCs, collected 45 days after the yellow fever booster vaccination. The receptors shown here come from a man between 25 and 39 years old who received the YFV17D yellow fever vaccine.

This clonotype was counted a few times. The genes are TRBV27 and TRBJ2-7; 8 bases match TRBD2. V lost 4 bases and J lost 4; bases outside the gene matches: 6. The CDR3 is 14 amino acids. CDR1 and CDR2 from the germline V gene are MNHEY and SMNVEV (reference sequence). CDR3 region: CASSSPGRGYEQYF. The CDR3 nucleotides read TGTGCCAGCAGTTCTCCCGGGAGGGGGTACGAGCAGTACTTC.

This rearrangement joins TRBV9 to TRBJ2-3; D gene unclear. Germline lookup yields CDR1 SGDLS and CDR2 YYNGEE. The CDR3 sequence is 14 residues long. Trimming left V 0 bases short and J 3 bases short, with 8 bases between. In nucleotides, the CDR3 is TGTGCCAGCAGCGTAGAACCCGGAACAGATACGCAGTATTTT. Its protein product is CASSVEPGTDTQYF.

The chain uses TRBV20-1 and TRBJ2-5; TRBD2 matches at 7 bases. CDR3 length: 15 residues. Losses at the gene ends were 5 bases for V and 2 bases for J; bases not matched to a gene: 11. The V gene's germline CDR1 is DFQATT and CDR2 SNEGSKA (reference sequence). The CDR3 bases are TGCAGTGCTCTTCCGACTAGCTCCCTGCAAGAGACCCAGTACTTC. Translating it yields CSALPTSSLQETQYF.

This clonotype was counted only a few times. The genes are TRBV3-1 and TRBJ2-7; no definite D call. Trimming stripped 4 bases from V and 2 bases from J, with 12 bases between. Germline V gene lookup returns CDR1 LGHDT and CDR2 YNNKEL (reference sequence). The CDR3 sequence is 14 residues long. CDR3 residues: CASSPYYPPYEQYF. Here the CDR3 DNA reads TGTGCCAGCAGCCCATACTACCCTCCCTACGAGCAGTACTTC.

This clonotype showed up just a few times. V is TRBV7-8 and J is TRBJ1-5; D gene ambiguous. CDR3 size: 13 residues. Germline V gene lookup returns CDR1 SGHVS and CDR2 FQNEAQ. Trimming took off 5 bases at V and 5 bases at J, with 10 bases between the two ends. The CDR3: CASSPAHDQPQHF. The CDR3 DNA sequence: TGTGCCAGCAGCCCTGCCCACGATCAGCCCCAGCATTTT.

This clonotype has a count of ten or more. The chain combines TRBV29-1 with TRBJ2-1, with 8 bases fitting TRBD2. Looked up from germline, CDR1 is SQVTM and CDR2 is ANQGSEA. The V and J ends lost 7 bases and 3 bases, in that order; junction bases with no gene match: 11. The CDR3 sequence is 15 residues long. This CDR3 is CSGQGAGVLYNEQFF. CDR3 nucleotide sequence: TGCAGCGGCCAAGGAGCGGGAGTACTCTACAATGAGCAGTTCTTC.

This clonotype came up a few times. The chain recombines TRBV4-2 with TRBJ2-1, with no clear D. V was clipped by 0 bases and J by 12 bases, with 15 bases between them. CDR1 LGHNA and CDR2 YNFKEQ come from the germline V gene. The length of the CDR3 is 14 residues. The CDR3 spells CASSQEATPTPQFF. CDR3 sequence (DNA): TGTGCCAGCAGCCAAGAGGCCACCCCAACCCCGCAGTTCTTC.

Of note for this clonotype: A read error is possible here, since a much larger clone lies one base away. The rearrangement joins TRBV5-1 to TRBJ2-5; D is possibly TRBD2 (5 bases). V dropped 4 bases and J dropped 9 bases, with 22 bases sitting between them. Looked up from germline, CDR1 is SGHRS and CDR2 is YFSETQ. This CDR3 has 15 residues. CDR3 nucleotides: TGCGCCAGCAGCAGAGCCGGGGAGAACGATGGGGCCCAGTACTTC. It encodes CASSRAGENDGAQYF.

This clonotype was found a few times. The chain carries TRBV20-1 and TRBJ2-1, with D perhaps TRBD2 (6 bases). V was trimmed by 5 bases and J by 12 bases, leaving 23 bases between them. CDR1 is DFQATT, CDR2 SNEGSKA, per germline (reference sequence). The CDR3 consists of 14 residues. Here the CDR3 reads CSAWGSLEGLGQFF. CDR3 bases: TGCAGTGCTTGGGGCAGTCTGGAGGGGCTGGGGCAGTTCTTC.

This clonotype was counted a few times. The rearrangement links TRBV12-3 or TRBV12-4 to TRBJ2-2, with unresolved D. V gave up 0 bases and J gave up 9 bases, with 8 bases separating them. This CDR3 spans 13 amino acids. The CDR3 bases are TGTGCCAGCAGTTTAGCGGGGAATCGGGAGCTGTTTTTT. It translates to CASSLAGNRELFF.

Only a few counts were recorded for this clonotype. The chain couples TRBV20-1 to TRBJ2-6, with D unresolved. V shed 7 bases and J shed 0 bases, with 4 bases lying between them. This CDR3 region has 12 residues. Germline CDR1 reads DFQATT; CDR2 reads SNEGSKA (reference sequence). The CDR3 coding sequence is TGCAGTGTGGCCTCTGGGGCCAACGTCCTGACTTTC. Translating gives CSVASGANVLTF.

This clonotype showed up just a few times. A clone one base away is much larger, so this may be a read error. CDR3 sequence (DNA): TGTGCCAGCAGCAGGAACACCGGGGAGCTGTTTTTT. It translates to CASSRNTGELFF. The J gene is TRBJ2-2, the V gene TRBV3-1; D uncertain. This CDR3 is 12 amino acids long. Germline-derived CDR1 and CDR2 are LGHDT and YNNKEL (reference sequence). V gave up 5 bases and J gave up 1 base, with 2 bases separating them.

This clonotype was seen a few times. A much larger clone differs by one base, so this may be a read error. DNA of the CDR3: TGTGCCAGCAGCCACATCAATGAGCAGTTCTTC. Protein sequence: CASSHINEQFF. This chain uses TRBV14 with TRBJ2-1, with D unclear. This CDR3 region has 11 residues. V lost 3 bases to trimming and J lost 6 bases, with 3 bases between them. Germline V lookup: CDR1 SGHDN, CDR2 FVKESK. The variable domain in full, with the rest retrieved from reference TRBV14 and TRBJ2-1, is EAGVTQFPSHSVIEKGQTVTLRCDPISGHDNLYWYRRVMGKEIKFLLHFVKESKQDESGMPNNRFLAERTGGTYSTLKVQPAELEDSGVYFCASSHINEQFFGPGTRLTVL.

The chain recombines TRBV7-9 with TRBJ2-2, with D perhaps given as TRBD1 or TRBD2 (5 bases each). CDR1 and CDR2 (germline): SEHNR, FQNEAQ (reference sequence). V lost 4 bases and J lost 7, with 13 bases in between. The CDR3 has 14 residues. CDR3 in DNA: TGTGCCAGCAGCTCTCCGGGGCTGAGCGGGGAGCTGTTTTTT. This sequence encodes CASSSPGLSGELFF.

The chain recombines TRBV20-1 with TRBJ2-1; D possibly matches TRBD1 or TRBD2 (6 bases each). Trimming shortened V by 7 bases and J by 6 bases, and 16 bases separated the two germline ends. The CDR3 runs to 13 residues. Germline-derived CDR1 and CDR2 are DFQATT and SNEGSKA (reference sequence). CDR3 nucleotides: TGCAGTGGCCAGTGCGGGACACCCAATGAGCAGTTCTTC. Protein sequence: CSGQCGTPNEQFF.

Remarks on this clonotype: A much larger clone differs by one base, so this may be a read error. This chain links TRBV5-1 with TRBJ2-1; no definite D call. Germline CDR1 and CDR2: SGHRS and YFSETQ. The V end lost 5 bases, the J end lost 6 bases, and 15 bases lay between the germline ends. This CDR3 contains 14 residues. The CDR3 sequence is CASSIIGLTNEQFF. The DNA of the CDR3 is TGCGCCAGCAGTATAATCGGCCTTACCAATGAGCAGTTCTTC.

This clonotype was recorded a few times. The CDR3 DNA follows: TGTGCCAGCAGTGAATTAACGGGAGACGAGACCCAGTACTTC. Encoded protein: CASSELTGDETQYF. This rearrangement joins TRBV25-1 to TRBJ2-5; a possible D gene is TRBD2 (6 bases). The CDR3 has 14 amino acids. V was pared by 1 base and J by 5 bases, with 11 bases between. CDR1 MGHDK and CDR2 SYGVNS come from the germline V gene.

This rearrangement joins TRBV20-1 to TRBJ2-1; possible D gene TRBD1, 5 bases. V lost 3 bases and J 1 base, leaving 10 bases between the germline ends. The CDR3 is made up of 14 amino acids. The germline V gene encodes CDR1 DFQATT and CDR2 SNEGSKA (reference sequence). CDR3 nucleotides: TGCAGTGCTAGCGCAGGGATGTCCTACAATGAGCAGTTCTTC. Translating it yields CSASAGMSYNEQFF.

This clonotype has at least ten counts. This chain joins TRBV12-3 or TRBV12-4 and TRBJ2-3; D is unresolved. V was trimmed by 5 bases and J by 8 bases, leaving 11 bases between them. The CDR3 sequence is 12 residues long. DNA of the CDR3: TGTGCCAGCAGTAGCAGCCGGGCTACGCAGTATTTT. Its translation: CASSSSRATQYF.

This clonotype was seen only a few times. The chain recombines TRBV7-2 with TRBJ2-5; 9 nucleotides match TRBD2. V trimming: 2 bases; J trimming: 5 bases; junction bases outside the gene matches: 9. This CDR3 is 16 amino acids long. Germline assignment: CDR1 SGHTA and CDR2 FQGNSA. The DNA of the CDR3 is TGTGCCAGCAGCTTACGAGCGGGAGGAGGGGTGGAGACCCAGTACTTC. Protein: CASSLRAGGGVETQYF.

This clonotype was recorded a few times. This chain connects TRBV15 to TRBJ2-7; D may be TRBD1 (6 bases). Germline V CDR1 and CDR2: LNHNV, YYDKDF (reference sequence). The V end was cut by 0 bases, the J end by 3 bases, with 9 bases between. CDR3 length: 14 amino acids. CDR3 DNA sequence: TGTGCCACCAGCAGAGATAGGGGGTTCTACGAGCAGTACTTC. It yields the protein CATSRDRGFYEQYF.

The chain combines TRBV12-3 or TRBV12-4 with TRBJ1-5, with a weak D call TRBD1 (6 bases). The CDR3 contains 13 residues. V was clipped by 7 bases and J by 3 bases, with 10 bases between them. The CDR3 loop is CASTWGANQPQHF. In DNA, the CDR3 is TGTGCCAGCACGTGGGGGGCCAATCAGCCCCAGCATTTT.

This clonotype has a count of ten or more. The chain couples TRBV29-1 to TRBJ1-1; 9 bases match TRBD1. The ends lost 6 bases at V and 4 bases at J; junction bases unmatched: 12. The germline V gene has CDR1 SQVTM and CDR2 ANQGSEA. The CDR3 covers 15 residues. The CDR3 sequence is CSVTYRGRLRTEAFF. CDR3 bases: TGCAGCGTGACCTACAGGGGGCGATTGCGCACTGAAGCTTTCTTT.

This clonotype has a count of ten or more. V gene TRBV6-5 combines with J gene TRBJ1-6, with 7 bases that match TRBD1. Germline values: CDR1 MNHEY, CDR2 SVGAGI. With V trimmed by 8 bases and J by 4 bases, 5 bases remained unmatched. The CDR3 length is 14 residues. The CDR3 region has the DNA TGTGCCAGCCGCCGACAGGGATATAATTCACCCCTCCACTTT. This codes for CASRRQGYNSPLHF.

This clonotype was recorded a few times. This rearrangement joins TRBV15 to TRBJ2-7; the D is unclear. Germline V gene lookup returns CDR1 LNHNV and CDR2 YYDKDF (reference sequence). There are 15 residues in the CDR3. V lost 0 bases, J lost 2 bases, and 11 bases lay in between. The CDR3 loop reads CATSRDLGRTYEQYF. The CDR3 DNA follows: TGTGCCACCAGCAGAGATCTTGGACGGACCTACGAGCAGTACTTC.

Points on this clonotype: One end of the junction is discordant with germline, which a read error may explain. V gene TRBV7-2 combines with J gene TRBJ2-1, with no clear D. Germline CDR1 reads SGHTA; CDR2 reads FQGNSA. The CDR3 consists of 12 residues. CDR3 sequence: CASSFGYSEQFF. DNA for the CDR3: TGTGCCAGCAGCTTCGGGTACAGTGAGCAGTTCTTC.